Following are 9 T cell receptor beta chains from one sample sequenced in a study of CD8 T cells in ankylosing spondylitis. TCRdb redid the calling of the 5' RACE reads with MiXCR, one entry per CDR3 protein. The table shows about 240,000 distinct CDR3 sequences, with less than 9.5% occurring only once. The sequenced material came from blood, either unsorted or a sorted T cell fraction (not recorded which). All receptors come from a female donor with ankylosing spondylitis or in good health (not recorded which).

There are many counts of this clonotype. This rearrangement joins TRBV12-3 or TRBV12-4 to TRBJ1-1, with D hard to call. The CDR3 spans 13 residues. V shed 0 bases and J shed 5 bases, with 7 bases lying between them. CDR3 DNA: TGTGCCAGCAGTTTAGCAGGGAGGACTGAAGCTTTCTTT. This translates into CASSLAGRTEAFF.

This clonotype was seen at least ten times. At one end, the junction sequence differs from germline, possibly due to a read error. The chain is built from TRBV12-3 or TRBV12-4 and TRBJ2-1, with 8 bases fitting TRBD1. The CDR3 is 14 amino acids. The CDR3 DNA sequence: TGTGCCAGCAGTTTAGTTCCCGGATGGGACAGGCCCTCATTC. Translating it yields CASSLVPGWDRPSF.

The sample holds a few counts of this clonotype. The chain joins TRBV20-1 to TRBJ1-1, with a weak D call TRBD1 (5 bases). V gave up 6 bases and J gave up 5 bases, with 22 bases separating them. The CDR3 is 15 amino acids. Germline V gene data show CDR1 as DFQATT and CDR2 as SNEGSKA (reference sequence). This CDR3 reads CSALPPGGVVTEAFF. The CDR3 DNA reads TGCAGTGCCCTGCCCCCGGGGGGAGTTGTTACTGAAGCTTTCTTT.

Many counts were recorded for this clonotype. V usage is TRBV18 and J usage is TRBJ2-3; no definite D call. The CDR3 is made up of 14 amino acids. The V end was cut by 4 bases, the J end by 4 bases, with 12 bases between. The germline CDR1 and CDR2 sequences are KGHSH and LQKENI. CDR3 amino acids: CASSHTPIPDTQYF. The CDR3 nucleotides read TGTGCCAGCTCACACACACCCATCCCAGATACGCAGTATTTT.

This clonotype was detected many times. V gene TRBV4-1 combines with J gene TRBJ2-5; D not certain. The CDR3 has 15 residues. CDR1 is MGHRA, CDR2 YSYEKL, per germline. V lost 0 bases and J lost 5, with 13 bases in between. The CDR3 protein is CASSQDWSSWETQYF. The CDR3 DNA is TGCGCCAGCAGCCAAGATTGGAGTAGCTGGGAGACCCAGTACTTC.

This clonotype occurred many times. This chain uses TRBV7-9 with TRBJ1-1; no firm D call. Trimming stripped 1 base from V and 11 bases from J, with 11 bases between. The V gene's germline CDR1 is SEHNR and CDR2 FQNEAQ (reference sequence). This CDR3 comprises 12 residues. CDR3 residues: CASSLGPSGAFF. The CDR3 region has the DNA TGTGCCAGCAGCTTAGGGCCGTCGGGGGCTTTCTTT.

This clonotype appeared many times. The chain recombines TRBV5-6 with TRBJ2-3; 7 nucleotides agree with TRBD1. V shed 4 bases and J 3 bases; nucleotides not matched to a gene: 14. The CDR3 sequence is 17 residues long. Germline values: CDR1 SGHDT, CDR2 YYEEEE. The CDR3 here is CASSAASSGGWTDTQYF. The DNA for the CDR3 is TGTGCCAGCAGCGCAGCCAGTTCAGGGGGTTGGACAGATACGCAGTATTTT. The full variable domain, rest sourced from reference TRBV5-6 and TRBJ2-3, is DAGVTQSPTHLIKTRGQQVTLRCSPKSGHDTVSWYQQALGQGPQFIFQYYEEEERQRGNFPDRFSGHQFPNYSSELNVNALLLGDSALYLCASSAASSGGWTDTQYFGPGTRLTVL.

In this sample, this clonotype turned up many times. The CDR3 loop reads CASSLSLTAETQYF. In DNA, the CDR3 is TGTGCCAGCAGCTTAAGTTTGACAGCAGAGACCCAGTACTTC. V gene TRBV7-9 combines with J gene TRBJ2-5; D perhaps matches TRBD1 (5 bases). V was shortened by 2 bases and J by 4 bases, with 11 bases between the two germline ends. CDR3 size: 14 residues. Germline V gives CDR1 SEHNR, CDR2 FQNEAQ (reference sequence). Combining the CDR3 with reference TRBV7-9 and TRBJ2-5 gives the whole variable domain DTGVSQNPRHKITKRGQNVTFRCDPISEHNRLYWYRQTLGQGPEFLTYFQNEAQLEKSRLLSDRFSAERPKGSFSTLEIQRTEQGDSAMYLCASSLSLTAETQYFGPGTRLLVL.

This clonotype was seen more than once but under ten times. Possible read error: a much larger clone is one base away. The chain couples TRBV6-5 to TRBJ2-7, with TRBD2 as a possible D gene (5 bases). The V end lost 8 bases, the J end lost 3 bases, and 17 bases lay between the germline ends. The CDR3 consists of 14 residues. Per the germline V gene, CDR1 is MNHEY and CDR2 is SVGAGI. The DNA of the CDR3 is TGTGCCAGCGTTCTGGGGTGGAGGAACTACGAGCAGTACTTC. Residues: CASVLGWRNYEQYF.